These T cell receptor beta chains were read from a single sample in a study of cytomegalovirus exposure and HLA in healthy donors. Generated by immunoSEQ multiplex PCR, the TCRdb table keeps only in-frame clones and is missing some. This table has more than 95,000 clones, 10% appearing once. Sample: PBMCs. The receptors derive from a middle-aged man in good health and CMV-seropositive. Both conserved end residues are part of each CDR3. The D gene is left open where the match is weak. Expanded clones get a size class; other rows say once, few or many, or leave the size out.

d_call,j_call,clone_size,v_call,cdr3_aa,cdr3_nt
TRBD2,TRBJ2-5,few,TRBV9,CASSVEAGGVSETQYF,TGTGCCAGCAGCGTAGAGGCGGGAGGGGTTTCAGAGACCCAGTACTTC
.,TRBJ2-7,.,TRBV7-6,CASSLEDTITSYEQYF,TGTGCCAGCAGCTTAGAGGATACTATCACCTCCTACGAGCAGTACTTC
TRBD1,TRBJ2-5,.,TRBV7-2,CASSFRQGQETQYF,TGTGCCAGCAGCTTCCGACAGGGCCAAGAGACCCAGTACTTC
.,TRBJ1-1,few,TRBV5-1,CASSLRTQNTEAFF,TGCGCCAGCAGCTTAAGGACACAAAACACTGAAGCTTTCTTT
TRBD1,TRBJ1-2,few,TRBV28,CASSSSGTGGEKGYTF,TGTGCCAGCAGTTCTTCAGGGACAGGGGGCGAAAAGGGCTACACCTTC
TRBD2,TRBJ2-5,few,TRBV6-6,CASRREGGQETQYF,TGTGCCAGCAGGCGGGAGGGCGGCCAAGAGACCCAGTACTTC
.,TRBJ2-7,few,TRBV27,CASSQTVGRDEQYF,TGTGCCAGCAGTCAGACAGTGGGTCGGGACGAGCAGTACTTC
TRBD1,TRBJ1-2,.,TRBV19,CASTGQGMNYGYTF,TGTGCCAGTACTGGACAGGGGATGAACTATGGCTACACCTTC
.,TRBJ1-1,.,TRBV5-1,CASSPGDTEAFF,TGCGCCAGCAGTCCGGGAGACACTGAAGCTTTCTTT
.,TRBJ2-2,.,TRBV5-8,CASSSTGINTGELFF,TGTGCCAGCAGCTCGACAGGAATTAACACCGGGGAGCTGTTTTTT
.,TRBJ1-3,.,TRBV4-2,CASSQDEASSGNTIYF,TGTGCCAGCAGCCAAGACGAAGCATCCTCTGGAAACACCATATATTTT
TRBD1,TRBJ1-5,.,TRBV6-5,CASRGEGQGNQPQHF,TGTGCCAGCAGAGGCGAGGGACAGGGCAATCAGCCCCAGCATTTT
.,TRBJ1-3,.,TRBV12-5,CASGLAGDKAGNTIYF,TGTGCTAGTGGTTTGGCAGGGGACAAAGCTGGAAACACCATATATTTT
.,TRBJ2-4,.,TRBV6-5,CASSYSRGRGDIQYF,TGTGCCAGCAGTTACTCGAGGGGGCGCGGGGACATTCAGTACTTC
.,TRBJ2-1,.,TRBV15,CATSPRDSYNEQFF,TGTGCCACCAGCCCGCGGGACTCTTACAATGAGCAGTTCTTC
.,TRBJ2-7,.,TRBV10-3,CAISTGTSTQGSEQYF,TGTGCCATCAGCACCGGGACATCGACTCAAGGGAGCGAGCAGTACTTC
TRBD1,TRBJ2-7,.,TRBV7-2,CASSNPGQVFYEQYF,TGTGCCAGCAGCAACCCGGGACAGGTATTTTACGAGCAGTACTTC
.,TRBJ2-2,.,TRBV11-2,CASSSLKPGQLTGELFF,TGTGCCAGCAGCTCGCTCAAACCGGGACAACTTACCGGGGAGCTGTTTTTT
TRBD1,TRBJ2-4,few,TRBV7-2,CASSLATGGNIQYF,TGTGCCAGCAGCCTCGCGACAGGGGGAAACATTCAGTACTTC
TRBD1,TRBJ2-5,few,TRBV28,CASSLPHRGVQETQYF,TGTGCCAGCAGTTTACCCCACAGGGGGGTACAAGAGACCCAGTACTTC
TRBD2,TRBJ2-7,.,TRBV7-3,CASSLLAGGNEQYF,TGTGCCAGCAGCTTACTAGCGGGAGGGAACGAGCAGTACTTC
.,TRBJ1-2,.,TRBV29-1,CSADTFEGYTF,TGCAGCGCGGACACTTTTGAAGGCTACACCTTC
TRBD1,TRBJ1-1,few,TRBV25-1,CASSESPGQGASVSEAFF,TGTGCCAGCAGTGAATCACCGGGACAGGGGGCGAGTGTCTCTGAAGCTTTCTTT
.,TRBJ1-4,few,TRBV2,CASDGVAPNEKLFF,TGTGCCAGCGACGGGGTAGCGCCTAATGAAAAACTGTTTTTT
TRBD1,TRBJ1-1,many,TRBV30,CAWGTGNTEAFF,TGTGCCTGGGGGACAGGGAACACTGAAGCTTTCTTT
TRBD2,TRBJ2-7,.,TRBV6-5,CASSYSRGRAYEQYF,TGTGCCAGCAGTTACTCCCGCGGGAGGGCTTACGAGCAGTACTTC
.,TRBJ2-3,few,TRBV27,CASSLSTVTDTQYF,TGTGCCAGCAGTTTATCAACAGTCACAGATACGCAGTATTTT
.,TRBJ2-3,.,TRBV19,CASSRSGVVDTQYF,TGTGCCAGTAGTAGATCAGGGGTCGTAGATACGCAGTATTTT
TRBD2,TRBJ2-3,few,TRBV5-1,CASSLEASGRFPDTQYF,TGCGCCAGCAGCTTGGAGGCTAGCGGGAGGTTCCCAGATACGCAGTATTTT
.,TRBJ1-2,.,TRBV28,CASGSGTLVDGYTF,TGTGCCAGCGGGAGCGGGACACTAGTAGATGGCTACACCTTC
TRBD1,TRBJ2-1,few,TRBV4-1,CASRTGTALNEQFF,TGCGCCAGCAGAACCGGGACAGCACTAAATGAGCAGTTCTTC
.,TRBJ1-4,.,TRBV6-5,CASSYSQGGEKLFF,TGTGCCAGCAGTTACTCACAGGGTGGTGAAAAACTGTTTTTT
.,TRBJ2-1,.,TRBV7-9,CASSPGWIAGNEQFF,TGTGCCAGCAGCCCCGGGTGGATAGCCGGGAATGAGCAGTTCTTC
.,TRBJ2-3,few,TRBV19,CARDKKNTQAYTQYF,TGTGCCAGAGATAAAAAAAACACCCAGGCGTATACGCAGTATTTT
.,TRBJ2-1,.,TRBV6-1,CASSEMGAGSSNEQFF,TGTGCCAGCAGTGAGATGGGGGCAGGGTCTAGTAATGAGCAGTTCTTC
TRBD2,TRBJ2-2,.,TRBV19,CAVSGLAGTGELFF,TGTGCCGTCTCCGGACTAGCGGGCACCGGGGAGCTGTTTTTT
TRBD1,TRBJ2-5,few,TRBV19,CASSITGTEETQYF,TGTGCCAGTAGTATAACCGGGACAGAAGAGACCCAGTACTTC
.,TRBJ1-2,.,TRBV2,CASRTVPRDGYTF,TGTGCCAGCCGGACAGTCCCCAGGGATGGCTACACCTTC
.,TRBJ2-7,.,TRBV4-3,CASSQVDSGYYEQYF,TGCGCCAGCAGCCAAGTGGACAGTGGATACTACGAGCAGTACTTC
.,TRBJ2-5,many,TRBV10-3,CAISGTGELGETQYF,TGTGCCATCAGTGGGACCGGGGAACTTGGGGAGACCCAGTACTTC
TRBD2,TRBJ2-7,.,TRBV27,CASSLAGGSSEQYF,TGTGCCAGCAGTTTAGCGGGAGGGAGTAGCGAGCAGTACTTC
TRBD2,TRBJ2-7,few,TRBV6-5,CASSYGTSGYEQYF,TGTGCCAGCAGTTACGGGACTAGCGGCTACGAGCAGTACTTC
.,TRBJ2-5,.,TRBV28,CASSNRGLETQYF,TGTGCCAGCAGTAACCGGGGGTTAGAGACCCAGTACTTC
TRBD2,TRBJ2-7,few,TRBV28,CASSLWGGEQYF,TGTGCCAGCAGCCTCTGGGGGGGGGAGCAGTACTTC
TRBD1,TRBJ2-7,few,TRBV7-2,CASRVTGQDYEQYF,TGTGCCAGCAGAGTGACGGGACAGGACTACGAGCAGTACTTC
.,TRBJ1-3,.,TRBV2,CASSEETIYF,TGTGCCAGCAGTGAGGAGACCATATATTTT